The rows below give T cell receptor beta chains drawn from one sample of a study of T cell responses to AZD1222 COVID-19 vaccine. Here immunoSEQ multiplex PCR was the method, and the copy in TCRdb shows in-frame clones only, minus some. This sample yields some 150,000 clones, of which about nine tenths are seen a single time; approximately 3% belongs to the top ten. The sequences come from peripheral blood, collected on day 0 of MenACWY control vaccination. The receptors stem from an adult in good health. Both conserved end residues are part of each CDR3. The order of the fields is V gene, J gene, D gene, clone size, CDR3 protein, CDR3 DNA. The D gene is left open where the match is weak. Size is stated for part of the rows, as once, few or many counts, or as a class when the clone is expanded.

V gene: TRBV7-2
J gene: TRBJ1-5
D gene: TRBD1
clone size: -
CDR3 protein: CASTPRIDRGNQPQHF
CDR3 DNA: TGTGCCAGCACCCCCAGGATTGACAGGGGGAATCAGCCCCAGCATTTT

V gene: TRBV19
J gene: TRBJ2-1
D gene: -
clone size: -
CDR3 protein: CASSLNGVEQFF
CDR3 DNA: TGTGCCAGTAGCCTGAATGGGGTTGAGCAGTTCTTC

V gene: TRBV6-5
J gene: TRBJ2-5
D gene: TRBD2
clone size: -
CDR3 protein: CASMLGSGGQETQYF
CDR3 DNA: TGTGCCAGCATGTTGGGTAGCGGGGGCCAAGAGACCCAGTACTTC

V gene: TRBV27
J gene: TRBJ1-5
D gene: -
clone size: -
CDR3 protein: CASSSPGSNQPQHF
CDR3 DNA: TGTGCCAGCAGTTCCCCTGGTAGCAATCAGCCCCAGCATTTT

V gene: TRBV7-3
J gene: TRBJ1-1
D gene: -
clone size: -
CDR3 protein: CASSPTVGSTEAFF
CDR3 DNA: TGTGCCAGCAGCCCGACAGTGGGGAGCACTGAAGCTTTCTTT

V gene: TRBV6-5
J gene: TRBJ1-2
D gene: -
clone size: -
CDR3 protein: CASAPRTDGNYGYTF
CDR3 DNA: TGTGCCAGCGCCCCACGGACAGACGGGAACTATGGCTACACCTTC

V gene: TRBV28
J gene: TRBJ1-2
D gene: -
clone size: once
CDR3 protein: CASSLARAYGYTF
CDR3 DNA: TGTGCCAGCAGTTTAGCACGGGCCTATGGCTACACCTTC

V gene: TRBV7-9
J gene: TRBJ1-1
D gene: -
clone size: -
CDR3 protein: CASSLGSGANTEAFF
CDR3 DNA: TGTGCCAGCAGCTTAGGTTCAGGGGCCAACACTGAAGCTTTCTTT

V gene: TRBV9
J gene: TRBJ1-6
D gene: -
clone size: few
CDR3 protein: CASSVGQLNSPLHF
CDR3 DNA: TGTGCCAGCAGCGTAGGTCAGCTTAATTCACCCCTCCACTTT

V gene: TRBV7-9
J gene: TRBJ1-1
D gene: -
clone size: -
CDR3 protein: CASSEGLMNTEAFF
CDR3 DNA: TGTGCCAGCAGCGAAGGGCTCATGAACACTGAAGCTTTCTTT

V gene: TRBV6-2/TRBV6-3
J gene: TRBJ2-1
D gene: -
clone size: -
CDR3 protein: CASSYNPYNEQFF
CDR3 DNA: TGTGCCAGCAGTTACAACCCCTACAATGAGCAGTTCTTC

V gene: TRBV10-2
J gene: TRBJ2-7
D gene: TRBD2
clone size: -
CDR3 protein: CASSEKREAPYEQYF
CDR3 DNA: TGCGCCAGCAGTGAAAAGCGGGAGGCCCCCTACGAGCAGTACTTC

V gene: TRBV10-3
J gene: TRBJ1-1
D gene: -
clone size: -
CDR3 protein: CAISELGDTEAFF
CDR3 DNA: TGTGCCATCAGTGAGTTGGGGGACACTGAAGCTTTCTTT

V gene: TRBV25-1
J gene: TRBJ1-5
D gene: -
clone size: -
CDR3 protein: CASSGGWDQPQHF
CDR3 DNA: TGTGCCAGCAGTGGGGGCTGGGATCAGCCCCAGCATTTT

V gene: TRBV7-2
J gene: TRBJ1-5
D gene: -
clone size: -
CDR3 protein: CASSPDPERQPQHF
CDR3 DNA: TGTGCCAGCAGTCCTGACCCGGAGCGTCAGCCCCAGCATTTT

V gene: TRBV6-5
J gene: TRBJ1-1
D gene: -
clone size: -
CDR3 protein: CASSTRGFGEAFF
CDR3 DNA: TGTGCCAGCAGCACCAGGGGCTTCGGTGAAGCTTTCTTT

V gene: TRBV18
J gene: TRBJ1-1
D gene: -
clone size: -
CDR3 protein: CASSPLDSNTEAFF
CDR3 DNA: TGTGCCAGCTCACCACTGGACAGCAACACTGAAGCTTTCTTT

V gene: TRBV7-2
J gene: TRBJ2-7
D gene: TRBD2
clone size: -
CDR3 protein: CASSTPPGRGGEQYF
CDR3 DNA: TGTGCCAGCAGCACACCTCCCGGGAGGGGTGGCGAGCAGTACTTC

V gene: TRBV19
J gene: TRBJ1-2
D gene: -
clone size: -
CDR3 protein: CASSIDLVIWGGYTF
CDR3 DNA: TGTGCCAGTAGTATAGATCTGGTCATCTGGGGTGGCTACACCTTC

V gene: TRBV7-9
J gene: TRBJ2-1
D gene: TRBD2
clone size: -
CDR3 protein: CASGSGGDNEQFF
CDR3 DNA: TGTGCCAGTGGGTCGGGAGGTGACAATGAGCAGTTCTTC

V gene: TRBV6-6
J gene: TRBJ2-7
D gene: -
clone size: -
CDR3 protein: CASSYSRLQTYEQYF
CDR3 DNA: TGTGCCAGCAGTTACTCGAGACTTCAAACCTACGAGCAGTACTTC

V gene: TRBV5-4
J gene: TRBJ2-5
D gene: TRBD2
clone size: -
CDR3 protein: CASSPGLAGVQETQYF
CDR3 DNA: TGTGCCAGCAGCCCGGGACTAGCGGGAGTTCAAGAGACCCAGTACTTC

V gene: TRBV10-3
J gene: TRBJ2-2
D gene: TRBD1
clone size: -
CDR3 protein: CAIKGQGRAGELFF
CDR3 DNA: TGTGCCATCAAGGGACAGGGGAGGGCCGGGGAGCTGTTTTTT

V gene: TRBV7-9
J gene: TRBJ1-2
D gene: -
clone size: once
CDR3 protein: CASSSAVGFGYGYTF
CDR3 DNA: TGTGCCAGCAGCTCAGCAGTGGGGTTCGGGTATGGCTACACCTTC

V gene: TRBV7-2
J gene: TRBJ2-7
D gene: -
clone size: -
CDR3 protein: CASSFTGTSRNYEQYF
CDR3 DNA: TGTGCCAGCAGCTTTACCGGGACTTCAAGGAACTACGAGCAGTACTTC

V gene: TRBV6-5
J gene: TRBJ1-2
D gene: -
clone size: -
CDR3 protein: CASSYSHDSGGYTF
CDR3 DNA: TGTGCCAGCAGTTACTCCCACGACTCAGGGGGCTACACCTTC

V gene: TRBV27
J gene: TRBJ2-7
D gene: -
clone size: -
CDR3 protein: CASSLQGVSYEQYF
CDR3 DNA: TGTGCCAGCAGTTTACAGGGTGTGAGCTACGAGCAGTACTTC

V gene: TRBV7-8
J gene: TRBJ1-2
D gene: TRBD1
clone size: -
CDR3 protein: CASSLRLGQGLNGYTF
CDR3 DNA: TGTGCCAGCAGCCTTCGGTTGGGACAGGGTTTAAATGGCTACACCTTC

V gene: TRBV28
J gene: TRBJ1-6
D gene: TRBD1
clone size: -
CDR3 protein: CASSWGQNNSPLHF
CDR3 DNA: TGTGCCAGCAGTTGGGGACAGAATAATTCACCCCTCCACTTT

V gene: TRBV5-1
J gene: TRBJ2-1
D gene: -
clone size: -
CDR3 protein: CASSGGGGGPYNEQFF
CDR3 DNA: TGCGCCAGCAGCGGAGGAGGGGGAGGGCCGTACAATGAGCAGTTCTTC

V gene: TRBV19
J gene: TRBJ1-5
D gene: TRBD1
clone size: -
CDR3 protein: CASSILYSDRAMQPQHF
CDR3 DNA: TGTGCCAGTAGTATACTCTACTCTGACAGGGCGATGCAGCCCCAGCATTTT

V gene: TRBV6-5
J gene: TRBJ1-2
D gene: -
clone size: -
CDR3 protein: CASRTRGNKNGYTF
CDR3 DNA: TGTGCCAGCCGGACGCGAGGGAATAAGAATGGCTACACCTTC

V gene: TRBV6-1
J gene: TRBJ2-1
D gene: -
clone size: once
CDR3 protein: CASSEWGTLSYNEQFF
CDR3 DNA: TGTGCCAGCAGTGAATGGGGGACTCTCTCCTACAATGAGCAGTTCTTC

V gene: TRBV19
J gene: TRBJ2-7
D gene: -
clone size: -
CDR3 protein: CASREDSSGHEQYF
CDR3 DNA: TGTGCCAGTAGGGAGGACTCCTCGGGCCACGAGCAGTACTTC

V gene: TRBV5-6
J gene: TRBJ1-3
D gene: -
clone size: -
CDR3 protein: CASSSVGGSGNTIYF
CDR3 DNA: TGTGCCAGCAGCTCGGTCGGGGGCTCTGGAAACACCATATATTTT

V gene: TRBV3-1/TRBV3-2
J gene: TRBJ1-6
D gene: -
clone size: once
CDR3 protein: CASSQSTGRRPLHF
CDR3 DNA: TGTGCCAGCAGCCAAAGTACGGGGCGCCGACCCCTCCACTTT

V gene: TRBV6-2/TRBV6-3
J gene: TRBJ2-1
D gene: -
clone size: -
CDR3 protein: CASSYLERSNEQFF
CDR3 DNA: TGTGCCAGCAGTTATCTAGAGCGGTCAAATGAGCAGTTCTTC

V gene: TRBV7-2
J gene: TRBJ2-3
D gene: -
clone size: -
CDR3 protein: CASSLGAHTDTQYF
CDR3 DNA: TGTGCCAGCAGCTTAGGGGCGCACACAGATACGCAGTATTTT

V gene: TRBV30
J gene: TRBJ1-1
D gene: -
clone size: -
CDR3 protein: CAWSGPGLEAFF
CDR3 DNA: TGTGCCTGGAGTGGCCCAGGCCTTGAAGCTTTCTTT

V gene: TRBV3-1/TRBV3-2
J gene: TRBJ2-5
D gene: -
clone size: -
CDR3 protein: CASSQDRLQETQYF
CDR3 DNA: TGTGCCAGCAGCCAAGATCGGCTCCAAGAGACCCAGTACTTC

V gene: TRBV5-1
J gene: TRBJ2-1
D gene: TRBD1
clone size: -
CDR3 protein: CATNPGQYSHEQFF
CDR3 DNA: TGCGCCACCAACCCGGGACAGTACTCTCATGAGCAGTTCTTC

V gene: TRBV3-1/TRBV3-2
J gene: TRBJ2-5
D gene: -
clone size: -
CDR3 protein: CASSRTGGRETQYF
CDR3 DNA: TGTGCCAGCAGCCGAACGGGGGGCAGGGAGACCCAGTACTTC

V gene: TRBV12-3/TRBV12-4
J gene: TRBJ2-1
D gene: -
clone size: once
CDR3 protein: CASSAQTSGEQFF
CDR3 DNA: TGTGCCAGCAGTGCCCAAACCTCCGGTGAGCAGTTCTTC

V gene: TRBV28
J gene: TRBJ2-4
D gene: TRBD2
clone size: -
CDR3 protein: CASSPPPSGRSLAKNIQYF
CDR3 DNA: TGTGCCAGCAGTCCCCCCCCTAGCGGCCGGAGTCTAGCCAAAAACATTCAGTACTTC

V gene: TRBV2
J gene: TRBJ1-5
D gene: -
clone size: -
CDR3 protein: CASSEGGGQPQHF
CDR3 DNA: TGTGCCAGCAGTGAAGGGGGAGGTCAGCCCCAGCATTTT

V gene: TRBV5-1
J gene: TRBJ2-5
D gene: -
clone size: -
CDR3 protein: CASSLNADGETQYF
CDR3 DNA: TGCGCCAGCAGCCTAAACGCAGACGGGGAGACCCAGTACTTC